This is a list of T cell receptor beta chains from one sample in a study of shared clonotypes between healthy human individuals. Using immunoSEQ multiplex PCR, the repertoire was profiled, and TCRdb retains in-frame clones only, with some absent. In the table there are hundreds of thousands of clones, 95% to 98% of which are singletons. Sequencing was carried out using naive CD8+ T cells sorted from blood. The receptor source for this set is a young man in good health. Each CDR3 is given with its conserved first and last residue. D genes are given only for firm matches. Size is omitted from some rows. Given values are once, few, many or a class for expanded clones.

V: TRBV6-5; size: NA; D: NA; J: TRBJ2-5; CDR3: CASSYSGYLETQYF; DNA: TGTGCCAGCAGTTACTCGGGGTATTTGGAGACCCAGTACTTC
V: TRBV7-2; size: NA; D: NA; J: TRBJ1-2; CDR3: CAITGPPLYGYTF; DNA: TGTGCCATCACCGGGCCGCCCCTCTATGGCTACACCTTC
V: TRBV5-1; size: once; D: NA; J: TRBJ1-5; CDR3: CASSLTGSQPQHF; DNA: TGCGCCAGCAGCTTAACAGGGTCTCAGCCCCAGCATTTT
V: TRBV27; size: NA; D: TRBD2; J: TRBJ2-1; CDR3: CASSLRIPGLAVSPSSYNEQFF; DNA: TGTGCCAGCAGTTTGAGGATTCCGGGACTAGCGGTTTCACCTTCCTCCTACAATGAGCAGTTCTTC
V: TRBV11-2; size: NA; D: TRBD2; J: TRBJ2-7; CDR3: CASSHSKVSGRSYEQYF; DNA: TGTGCCAGCAGCCATTCTAAGGTTAGCGGGAGATCCTACGAGCAGTACTTC
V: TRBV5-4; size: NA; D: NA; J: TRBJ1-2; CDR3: CASSPPRDTISGYTF; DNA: TGTGCCAGCAGCCCCCCCAGGGATACGATAAGTGGCTACACCTTC
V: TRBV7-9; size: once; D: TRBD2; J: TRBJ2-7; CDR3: CASSSPGTNSEQYF; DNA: TGTGCCAGCAGCTCCCCCGGGACTAACTCCGAGCAGTACTTC
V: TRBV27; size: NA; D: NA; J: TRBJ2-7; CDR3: CASSPRQDPYEQYF; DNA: TGTGCCAGCAGTCCCCGACAGGACCCCTACGAGCAGTACTTC
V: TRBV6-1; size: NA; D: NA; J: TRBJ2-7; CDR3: CASSPDPNEAYEQYF; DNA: TGTGCCAGCAGTCCCGACCCCAACGAGGCCTACGAGCAGTACTTC
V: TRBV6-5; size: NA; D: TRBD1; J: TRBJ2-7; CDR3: CASSPGQGTYEQYF; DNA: TGTGCCAGTAGCCCGGGACAGGGGACCTACGAGCAGTACTTC
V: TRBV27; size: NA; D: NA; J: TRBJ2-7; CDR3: CASAPGQSYEQYF; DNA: TGTGCCAGCGCCCCTGGACAGTCGTACGAGCAGTACTTC
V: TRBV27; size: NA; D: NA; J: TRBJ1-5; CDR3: CASSSGGGLANQPQHF; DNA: TGTGCCAGCAGTTCCGGTGGGGGGTTGGCCAATCAGCCCCAGCATTTT
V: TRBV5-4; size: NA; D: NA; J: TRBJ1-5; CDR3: CASSRYRDFNQPQHF; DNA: TGTGCCAGCAGCCGATACAGGGATTTCAATCAGCCCCAGCATTTT
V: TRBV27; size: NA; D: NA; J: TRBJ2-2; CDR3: CASSLAVRNTGELFF; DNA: TGTGCCAGCAGTTTAGCGGTTAGAAACACCGGGGAGCTGTTTTTT
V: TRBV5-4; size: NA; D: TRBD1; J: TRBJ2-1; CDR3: CASRPTGDNEQFF; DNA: TGTGCCAGCAGACCGACAGGGGACAATGAGCAGTTCTTC
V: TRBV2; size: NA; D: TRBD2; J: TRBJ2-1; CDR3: CASSGGLAGVASSYNEQFF; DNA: TGTGCCAGCAGTGGCGGACTAGCGGGAGTCGCGAGCTCCTACAATGAGCAGTTCTTC
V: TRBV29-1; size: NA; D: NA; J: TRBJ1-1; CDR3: CSVEGIRDNENTEAFF; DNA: TGCAGCGTTGAAGGGATACGGGACAACGAAAACACTGAAGCTTTCTTT
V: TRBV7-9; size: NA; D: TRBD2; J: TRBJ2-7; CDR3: CASSGDREARYYEQYF; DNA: TGTGCCAGCAGCGGAGACCGGGAGGCCCGTTACTACGAGCAGTACTTC
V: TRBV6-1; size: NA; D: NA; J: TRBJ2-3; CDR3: CASSSPAVGDTQYF; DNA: TGTGCCAGCAGTTCCCCAGCCGTAGGAGATACGCAGTATTTT
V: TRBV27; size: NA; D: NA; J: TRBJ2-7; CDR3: CASRIAGQGSYEQYF; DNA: TGTGCCAGCAGAATAGCGGGACAGGGATCCTACGAGCAGTACTTC
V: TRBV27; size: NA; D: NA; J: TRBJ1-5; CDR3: CASSLSWGGTQPQHF; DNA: TGTGCCAGCAGTTTATCGTGGGGGGGTACTCAGCCCCAGCATTTT
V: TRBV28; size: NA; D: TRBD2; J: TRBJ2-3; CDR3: CASSLTGTSGTDTQYF; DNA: TGTGCCAGCAGTTTAACCGGGACTAGCGGCACAGATACGCAGTATTTT
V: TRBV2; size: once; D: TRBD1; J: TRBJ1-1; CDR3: CASRQGSGLSTEAFF; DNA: TGTGCCAGCAGACAGGGGTCCGGTTTGAGCACTGAAGCTTTCTTT
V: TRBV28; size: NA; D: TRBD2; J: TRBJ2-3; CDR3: CASSSGLAASTDTQYF; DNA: TGTGCCAGCAGTTCCGGACTAGCGGCTAGCACAGATACGCAGTATTTT
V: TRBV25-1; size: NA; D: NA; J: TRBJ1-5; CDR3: CASSDDSANQPQHF; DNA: TGTGCCAGCAGTGACGATAGCGCTAATCAGCCCCAGCATTTT
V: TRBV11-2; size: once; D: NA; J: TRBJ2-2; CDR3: CASTPLGELFF; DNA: TGTGCCAGCACCCCACTAGGGGAGCTGTTTTTT
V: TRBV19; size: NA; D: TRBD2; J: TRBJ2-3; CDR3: CASSTVAGDLTDTQYF; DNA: TGTGCCAGTAGCACGGTGGCGGGAGACCTCACAGATACGCAGTATTTT
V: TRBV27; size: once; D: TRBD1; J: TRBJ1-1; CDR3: CASSLYTGETEAFF; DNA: TGTGCCAGCAGCCTCTATACAGGGGAAACTGAAGCTTTCTTT
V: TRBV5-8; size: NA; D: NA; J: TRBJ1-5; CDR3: CASSLGGPSKHSSNQPQHF; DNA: TGTGCCAGCAGCTTGGGGGGTCCGTCTAAGCACAGTAGCAATCAGCCCCAGCATTTT
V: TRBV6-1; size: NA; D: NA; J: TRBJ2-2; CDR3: CASSEIGGGHTGELFF; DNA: TGTGCCAGCAGTGAAATAGGAGGGGGCCACACCGGGGAGCTGTTTTTT
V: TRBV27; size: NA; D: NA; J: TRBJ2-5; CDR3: CASSLWGTELQETQYF; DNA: TGTGCCAGCAGTTTATGGGGGACGGAGTTACAAGAGACCCAGTACTTC
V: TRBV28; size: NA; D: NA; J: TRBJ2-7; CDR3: CASSSGGISEQYF; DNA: TGTGCCAGCAGTTCGGGCGGGATTAGTGAGCAGTACTTC
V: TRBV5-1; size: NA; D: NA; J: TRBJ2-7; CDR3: CASSLDTDPSYEQYF; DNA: TGCGCCAGCAGCTTGGACACGGACCCCTCCTACGAGCAGTACTTC
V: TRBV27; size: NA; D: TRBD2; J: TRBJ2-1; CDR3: CASSLLSSGRALKNEQFF; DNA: TGTGCCAGCAGTTTATTATCCAGCGGGAGGGCCTTGAAGAATGAGCAGTTCTTC
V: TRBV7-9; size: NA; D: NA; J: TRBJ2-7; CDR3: CASSGRDRWDEQYF; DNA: TGTGCCAGCAGCGGGAGGGACAGGTGGGACGAGCAGTACTTC
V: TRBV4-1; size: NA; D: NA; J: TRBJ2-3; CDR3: CASSQDIGTFIDTQYF; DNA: TGCGCCAGCAGCCAAGATATAGGGACCTTCATAGATACGCAGTATTTT
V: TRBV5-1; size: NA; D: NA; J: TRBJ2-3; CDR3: CASSLGEKSTDTQYF; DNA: TGCGCCAGCAGCTTGGGAGAGAAAAGCACAGATACGCAGTATTTT
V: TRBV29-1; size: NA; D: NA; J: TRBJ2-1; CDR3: CSVDRPSYNEQFF; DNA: TGCAGCGTTGACAGACCCTCCTACAATGAGCAGTTCTTC
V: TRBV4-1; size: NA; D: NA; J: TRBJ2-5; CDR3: CASSQGEVTEQETQYF; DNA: TGCGCCAGCAGCCAAGGGGAGGTGACAGAACAAGAGACCCAGTACTTC
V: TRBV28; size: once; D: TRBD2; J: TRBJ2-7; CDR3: CASIQGAGGGYEQYF; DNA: TGTGCCAGCATCCAGGGAGCAGGCGGGGGCTACGAGCAGTACTTC
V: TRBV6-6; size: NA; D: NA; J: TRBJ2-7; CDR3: CASREGKHYEQYF; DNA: TGTGCCAGCAGGGAGGGCAAACACTACGAGCAGTACTTC
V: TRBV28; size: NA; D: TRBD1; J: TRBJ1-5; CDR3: CASSLSGQGWRQPQHF; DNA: TGTGCCAGCAGTTTATCGGGACAGGGGTGGAGACAGCCCCAGCATTTT
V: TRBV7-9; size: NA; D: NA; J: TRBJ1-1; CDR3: CASSWRHTEAFF; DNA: TGTGCCAGCAGCTGGAGGCACACTGAAGCTTTCTTT
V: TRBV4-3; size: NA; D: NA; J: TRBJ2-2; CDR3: CASAKRATGELFF; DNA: TGCGCCAGCGCTAAAAGGGCCACCGGGGAGCTGTTTTTT
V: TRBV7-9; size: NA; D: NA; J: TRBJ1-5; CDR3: CASSPHIGGASDQPQHF; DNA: TGTGCCAGCAGCCCCCACATAGGAGGGGCATCCGATCAGCCCCAGCATTTT
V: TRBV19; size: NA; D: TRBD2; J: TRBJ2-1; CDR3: CASKSGRDNNEQFF; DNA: TGTGCCAGTAAGAGCGGGAGAGATAACAATGAGCAGTTCTTC
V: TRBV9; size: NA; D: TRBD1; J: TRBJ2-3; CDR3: CASSLRDRGLDTQYF; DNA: TGTGCCAGCAGCCTTCGGGACAGGGGGTTAGATACGCAGTATTTT
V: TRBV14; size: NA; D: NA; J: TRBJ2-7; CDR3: CASSQVGVPYEQYF; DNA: TGTGCCAGCAGCCAAGTAGGGGTTCCCTACGAGCAGTACTTC
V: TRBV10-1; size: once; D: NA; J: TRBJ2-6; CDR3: CARRNSGANVLTF; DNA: TGCGCCAGACGGAACTCTGGGGCCAACGTCCTGACTTTC
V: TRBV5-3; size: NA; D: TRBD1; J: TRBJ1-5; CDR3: CARSSLGQGNQPQHF; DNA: TGTGCCAGAAGTTCTCTCGGACAGGGCAATCAGCCCCAGCATTTT
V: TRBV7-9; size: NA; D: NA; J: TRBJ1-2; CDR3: CASSFSLEGAANYGYTF; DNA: TGTGCCAGCAGCTTTAGCCTAGAAGGGGCAGCTAACTATGGCTACACCTTC
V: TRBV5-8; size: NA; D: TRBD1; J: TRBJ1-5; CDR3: CASSLVTGDQPQHF; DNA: TGTGCCAGCAGCTTGGTGACAGGGGATCAGCCCCAGCATTTT
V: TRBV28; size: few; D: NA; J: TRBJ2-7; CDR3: CASSLTVYEQYF; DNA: TGTGCCAGCAGTTTAACGGTATACGAGCAGTACTTC